This T cell receptor beta chain was documented in a study of blood T cells in healthy people across ages (dated by TCRdb to the mid-2010s). Concerning the study at large: Template switching captured roughly one uniquely barcoded TCR beta cDNA molecule per two T cells in model experiments. Using deep sequencing normalized with unique cDNA molecular identifiers, the study measured how TCR beta repertoire diversity changes with age. The donors were divided into four age groups: young (average around 17 years), middle-aged (almost 40), aged (about 62) and long-lived (about 79). To avoid experimental bias, donors of different ages were distributed randomly across sequencing lanes. Two additional independent replicas of 1 million unique cDNA reads from the same blood draw were analyzed for two donors (one aged 18 to 29 and one aged 80 or older). The full study reports these points: Donor CMV infection status was unknown, potentially confounding age-related changes in expanded clonotypes. Estimates of total diversity from one million sequenced T cells were regarded as lower bounds and underestimates. Observed TCR beta diversity per million T cells fell roughly linearly with age, and a significant reduction was already apparent by age about 38. The percentage of naive T cells measured by flow cytometry correlated strongly with observed TCR beta diversity. Compared with the aged group, the long-lived group had more naive CD4+ T cells, fewer expanded clones and increased TCR diversity, suggesting age selection. Bulk unsorted PBMC profiling prevented conclusive comparison of naive and antigen-experienced compartments.

Systemically healthy Caucasian individuals from Russia, roughly 40 in total and aged about 6 to 100 years, were included as donors. About 10 milliliters of peripheral blood were drawn from each donor into EDTA-treated Vacutainer tubes. Ficoll-Paque density-gradient centrifugation was used to isolate PBMCs, with at least 7 million per sample. Trizol reagent was used to extract total RNA from PBMCs, with at least 6 micrograms per sample. Naive CD45RAhigh/CD27high T cell percentages were measured by flow cytometry on a PBMC aliquot from every donor. Taken from cysteine to phenylalanine, the CDR3 has 14 residues. Left in the record is the CDR3 DNA by itself, 42 bases read in frame from the first base. A distance of 10 bases separates the germline ends of V and J, which lose 1 base and 4 bases respectively. CDR1 SNHLY and CDR2 FYNNEI were looked up in the germline V gene. Libraries were made using 5' RACE. Sequencing instrument: Illumina HiSeq 2500. The second PCR ran for about 6 to 11 cycles and used a J-beta primer mix along with a sample-barcoded 5' primer. Each TCR beta cDNA molecule received a unique molecular identifier from a template-switch 5' adaptor carrying 12 random nucleotides. At least 3 million CDR3-containing paired-end reads were obtained from each sample. First-strand cDNA was synthesized from all RNA with the Mint cDNA synthesis kit, primed by a TRBC-specific oligonucleotide. All cDNA was treated with uracil-DNA glycosylase and then went through a first 18-cycle PCR with the universal primers M1SS and BC2_uni_R. As for how the authors treated the data: For normalization, 1 million high-quality reads were randomly selected from each sample, with every read carrying a distinct molecular identifier. Reads with shared molecular identifiers were discarded instead of being binned into consensus sequences. MiTCR, with a Q25 quality threshold and the strictest error-elimination algorithm, was used for CDR3 identification, clonotype clustering and error correction. A nonparametric unseen species model using Euler transformation provided a lower-bound estimate of total TCR beta diversity. The raw public data were reprocessed by TCRdb itself: fastp quality trimming at Q25, MiXCR clonotype calling, in-frame beta chains only. Every CDR3 protein is listed once, alongside the most common genes and DNA of its rows. TCRdb, not the original authors, processed these V and J calls. The sample table contains 540,000 or so distinct CDR3 sequences; only one count was recorded for roughly 48% of them. The top ten clones comprise around 25% of the sample.

As to this clonotype: No cognate antigen has been identified for it. The sample holds no much larger clone one base away, and base qualities are not on file.

Sequenced input: blood. The chain couples TRBV2 to TRBJ1-2; TRBD1 is perhaps the D gene, given 5 matching bases. The source is a man older than 75 in good health. The CDR3 region reads CASSEGRGGYGYTF. The DNA sequence reads TGTGCCAGCAGTGAAGGGAGGGGTGGCTATGGCTACACCTTC. When the CDR3 is completed using the reference TRBV2 and TRBJ1-2 genes on either side, the full variable domain is EPEVTQTPSHQVTQMGQEVILRCVPISNHLYFYWYRQILGQKVEFLVSFYNNEISEKSEIFDDQFSVERPDGSNFTLKIRSTKLEDSAMYFCASSEGRGGYGYTFGSGTRLTVV.